These T cell receptor beta chains were read from a single sample in a study of regulatory T cells in long-lasting Graves disease. Using its own MiXCR run on the multiplex PCR reads, TCRdb lists one record per CDR3 protein. The data show fewer than 450,000 distinct CDR3 sequences, approximately 15% seen once. Separately, the same data were catalogued under a study of T cells in Graves' hyperthyroidism and ophthalmopathy.

Specimen: peripheral blood mononuclear cells (PBMCs), collected at new diagnosis, from a patient treated with antithyroid drugs. The receptors here all came from a woman aged 40 to 50 with Graves disease. CDR3s include the opening cysteine and the closing phenylalanine or tryptophan. D genes are given only for firm matches. Clone size is shown for a subset of rows, as once, few, many or a class of expanded clone.

j_call	clone_size	v_call	d_call	cdr3_aa	cdr3_nt
TRBJ2-7	many	TRBV12-3/TRBV12-4	TRBD2	CASRLAGSYEQYF	TGTGCCAGCAGACTAGCGGGATCCTACGAGCAGTACTTC
TRBJ2-3	many	TRBV10-2	.	CASSESGGIGTDTQYF	TGCGCCAGCAGTGAGTCTGGCGGGATTGGCACAGATACGCAGTATTTT
TRBJ1-5	.	TRBV7-9	TRBD1	CASSYTGTGGNQPQHF	TGTGCCAGCAGCTACACCGGGACAGGGGGGAATCAGCCCCAGCATTTT
TRBJ2-6	few	TRBV11-2	TRBD1	CASRHIRGPGANVLTF	TGTGCCAGCAGACATATAAGGGGGCCTGGGGCCAACGTCCTGACTTTC
TRBJ2-2	many	TRBV10-1	.	CASSADSSGELFF	TGCGCCAGCAGTGCGGATAGTTCCGGGGAGCTGTTTTTT
TRBJ2-3	.	TRBV5-5	.	CASSFEVGRIDTQYF	TGTGCCAGCAGCTTCGAGGTTGGGCGAATAGATACGCAGTATTTT
TRBJ2-5	few	TRBV5-1	TRBD1	CASSLDWTGVETQYF	TGCGCCAGCAGCTTGGATTGGACAGGGGTCGAGACCCAGTACTTC
TRBJ1-2	few	TRBV30	.	CASAPQGYYGYTF	TGTGCCTCGGCCCCTCAGGGGTACTATGGCTACACCTTC
TRBJ1-6	few	TRBV19	TRBD1	CASSTKTGKNSPLHF	TGTGCCAGTAGTACCAAGACAGGGAAAAATTCACCCCTCCACTTT
TRBJ1-2	many	TRBV18	.	CASSPPGSVYGYTF	TGTGCCAGCTCACCACCCGGCAGCGTCTATGGCTACACCTTC
TRBJ2-3	many	TRBV28	.	CASSPGMGRGEDTQYF	TGTGCCAGCAGTCCAGGAATGGGTAGAGGGGAGGATACGCAGTATTTT
TRBJ2-6	.	TRBV20-1	.	CSAREKDGHSGANVLTF	TGCAGTGCTAGAGAAAAGGACGGCCACTCTGGGGCCAACGTCCTGACTTTC
TRBJ2-5	.	TRBV5-1	.	CASSFVAKETQYF	TGCGCCAGCAGCTTCGTAGCTAAAGAGACCCAGTACTTC
TRBJ2-3	many	TRBV12-3/TRBV12-4	TRBD2	CATRRGWTDTQYF	TGTGCCACGCGGCGGGGGTGGACAGATACGCAGTATTTT
TRBJ2-1	many	TRBV3-1	.	CASRARRPYNEQFF	TGTGCCAGCAGGGCTCGGCGGCCCTACAATGAGCAGTTCTTC
TRBJ2-1	.	TRBV20-1	TRBD2	CSAQTSGRRSYNEQFF	TGCAGTGCTCAGACTAGCGGGAGGCGCTCCTACAATGAGCAGTTCTTC
TRBJ2-1	many	TRBV29-1	.	CSVREETTYNEQFF	TGCAGCGTCCGCGAGGAGACCACCTACAATGAGCAGTTCTTC
TRBJ2-7	many	TRBV12-3/TRBV12-4	TRBD1	CASSGTGIDYEQYF	TGTGCCAGCTCCGGGACAGGAATAGATTACGAGCAGTACTTC
TRBJ2-3	many	TRBV11-2	.	CASSTGVKDTQYF	TGTGCCAGCAGCACAGGTGTGAAGGATACGCAGTATTTT
TRBJ2-7	many	TRBV10-3	TRBD2	CAISSSGRDPGEQYF	TGTGCCATCAGTTCTAGCGGGAGGGACCCAGGGGAGCAGTACTTC
TRBJ2-5	.	TRBV20-1	.	CSAMKGGGQETQYF	TGCAGTGCTATGAAGGGGGGGGGTCAAGAGACCCAGTACTTC
TRBJ2-2	.	TRBV12-5	TRBD1	CASGLAGQGWAGELFF	TGTGCTAGTGGTTTGGCCGGACAGGGATGGGCCGGGGAGCTGTTTTTT
TRBJ2-7	.	TRBV14	TRBD2	CASSSGLASIYEQYF	TGTGCCAGCAGCTCGGGACTAGCCTCAATCTACGAGCAGTACTTC
TRBJ1-5	many	TRBV12-3/TRBV12-4	TRBD1	CASGRQGREQPQHF	TGTGCCAGCGGAAGACAGGGGAGGGAGCAGCCCCAGCATTTT
TRBJ2-3	many	TRBV2	.	CASSAEGDTQYF	TGTGCCAGCAGTGCCGAAGGAGATACGCAGTATTTT
TRBJ1-2	.	TRBV15	TRBD1	CATSRAGTDPYGYTF	TGTGCCACCAGCAGAGCTGGGACAGATCCCTATGGCTACACCTTC